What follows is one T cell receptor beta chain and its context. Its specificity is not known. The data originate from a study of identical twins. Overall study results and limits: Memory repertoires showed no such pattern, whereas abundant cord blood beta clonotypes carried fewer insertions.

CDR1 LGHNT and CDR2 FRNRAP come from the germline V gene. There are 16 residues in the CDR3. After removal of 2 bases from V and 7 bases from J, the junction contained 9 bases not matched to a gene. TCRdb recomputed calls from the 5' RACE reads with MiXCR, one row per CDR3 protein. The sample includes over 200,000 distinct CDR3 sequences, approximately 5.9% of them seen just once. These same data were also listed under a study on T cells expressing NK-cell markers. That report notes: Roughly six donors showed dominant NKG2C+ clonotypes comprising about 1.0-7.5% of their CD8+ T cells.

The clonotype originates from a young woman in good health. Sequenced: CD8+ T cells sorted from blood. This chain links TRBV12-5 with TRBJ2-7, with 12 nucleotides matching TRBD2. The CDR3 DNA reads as TGTGCTAGTGGTTTGCCAGGACTAGCGGGACTGTATGAGCAGTACTTC. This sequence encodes CASGLPGLAGLYEQYF.